This record looks at one T cell receptor beta chain sequence and its context. The antigen is unknown. The data stem from a study of blood T cells in healthy people across ages. For the second PCR, which ran for 7 to 11 cycles, a sample-barcoded 5' primer and a J-beta primer mix were used. One entry per CDR3 protein results from TCRdb running MiXCR on the 5' RACE reads. The sample holds 750,000 or so distinct CDR3 sequences, roughly 25% seen once. Study observations and caveats: The donors' CMV status was not determined, possibly confounding changes in expanded clonotypes.

Another study also made use of these data, one on T cells of mothers and their children.

Sequences were obtained from blood. This receptor was obtained from a boy younger than 18 in good health.

This chain's CDR3 is CASSPPGLATTGELFF. DNA for the CDR3: TGTGCCAGCTCACCCCCGGGACTAGCGACCACCGGGGAGCTGTTTTTT. This chain links TRBV18 with TRBJ2-2; 10 positions match TRBD2. CDR3 length: 16 amino acids. Germline-derived CDR1 and CDR2 are KGHSH and LQKENI. Trimming took 3 bases from V and 4 from J; bases not matched to a gene: 5.